By proportion, the clone carrying this T cell receptor (beta chain) is medium-sized (0.01 to 0.1%). Its target is unknown. None of the glioblastoma patients had an isocitrate dehydrogenase mutation. The primer mix had 60 V beta and 13 J beta primers. Profiling relied on immunoSEQ multiplex PCR, and the TCRdb table lists in-frame clones only, not all of them. The sample contains tens of thousands of clones, roughly four fifths of which appear only once. The record originates from a study of glioma-infiltrating T cells after dendritic cell vaccination. Study-wide results and caveats: Survival was not directly related to TCR clonality in these patients.

The junction had 20 bases not matched to a gene; V was cut back by 8 bases and J by 5 bases. This CDR3 region has 17 residues. The V gene's germline CDR1 is SNHLY and CDR2 FYNNEI. Source: blood, taken before dendritic cell vaccination. V is TRBV2 and J is TRBJ1-2; 7 bases fit TRBD1. This receptor was identified in a human donor with glioblastoma. DNA for the CDR3: TGTGCCAGCCGGGCGGGACAGCGAATCTTATCGGGTTATGGCTACACCTTC. This translates into CASRAGQRILSGYGYTF.